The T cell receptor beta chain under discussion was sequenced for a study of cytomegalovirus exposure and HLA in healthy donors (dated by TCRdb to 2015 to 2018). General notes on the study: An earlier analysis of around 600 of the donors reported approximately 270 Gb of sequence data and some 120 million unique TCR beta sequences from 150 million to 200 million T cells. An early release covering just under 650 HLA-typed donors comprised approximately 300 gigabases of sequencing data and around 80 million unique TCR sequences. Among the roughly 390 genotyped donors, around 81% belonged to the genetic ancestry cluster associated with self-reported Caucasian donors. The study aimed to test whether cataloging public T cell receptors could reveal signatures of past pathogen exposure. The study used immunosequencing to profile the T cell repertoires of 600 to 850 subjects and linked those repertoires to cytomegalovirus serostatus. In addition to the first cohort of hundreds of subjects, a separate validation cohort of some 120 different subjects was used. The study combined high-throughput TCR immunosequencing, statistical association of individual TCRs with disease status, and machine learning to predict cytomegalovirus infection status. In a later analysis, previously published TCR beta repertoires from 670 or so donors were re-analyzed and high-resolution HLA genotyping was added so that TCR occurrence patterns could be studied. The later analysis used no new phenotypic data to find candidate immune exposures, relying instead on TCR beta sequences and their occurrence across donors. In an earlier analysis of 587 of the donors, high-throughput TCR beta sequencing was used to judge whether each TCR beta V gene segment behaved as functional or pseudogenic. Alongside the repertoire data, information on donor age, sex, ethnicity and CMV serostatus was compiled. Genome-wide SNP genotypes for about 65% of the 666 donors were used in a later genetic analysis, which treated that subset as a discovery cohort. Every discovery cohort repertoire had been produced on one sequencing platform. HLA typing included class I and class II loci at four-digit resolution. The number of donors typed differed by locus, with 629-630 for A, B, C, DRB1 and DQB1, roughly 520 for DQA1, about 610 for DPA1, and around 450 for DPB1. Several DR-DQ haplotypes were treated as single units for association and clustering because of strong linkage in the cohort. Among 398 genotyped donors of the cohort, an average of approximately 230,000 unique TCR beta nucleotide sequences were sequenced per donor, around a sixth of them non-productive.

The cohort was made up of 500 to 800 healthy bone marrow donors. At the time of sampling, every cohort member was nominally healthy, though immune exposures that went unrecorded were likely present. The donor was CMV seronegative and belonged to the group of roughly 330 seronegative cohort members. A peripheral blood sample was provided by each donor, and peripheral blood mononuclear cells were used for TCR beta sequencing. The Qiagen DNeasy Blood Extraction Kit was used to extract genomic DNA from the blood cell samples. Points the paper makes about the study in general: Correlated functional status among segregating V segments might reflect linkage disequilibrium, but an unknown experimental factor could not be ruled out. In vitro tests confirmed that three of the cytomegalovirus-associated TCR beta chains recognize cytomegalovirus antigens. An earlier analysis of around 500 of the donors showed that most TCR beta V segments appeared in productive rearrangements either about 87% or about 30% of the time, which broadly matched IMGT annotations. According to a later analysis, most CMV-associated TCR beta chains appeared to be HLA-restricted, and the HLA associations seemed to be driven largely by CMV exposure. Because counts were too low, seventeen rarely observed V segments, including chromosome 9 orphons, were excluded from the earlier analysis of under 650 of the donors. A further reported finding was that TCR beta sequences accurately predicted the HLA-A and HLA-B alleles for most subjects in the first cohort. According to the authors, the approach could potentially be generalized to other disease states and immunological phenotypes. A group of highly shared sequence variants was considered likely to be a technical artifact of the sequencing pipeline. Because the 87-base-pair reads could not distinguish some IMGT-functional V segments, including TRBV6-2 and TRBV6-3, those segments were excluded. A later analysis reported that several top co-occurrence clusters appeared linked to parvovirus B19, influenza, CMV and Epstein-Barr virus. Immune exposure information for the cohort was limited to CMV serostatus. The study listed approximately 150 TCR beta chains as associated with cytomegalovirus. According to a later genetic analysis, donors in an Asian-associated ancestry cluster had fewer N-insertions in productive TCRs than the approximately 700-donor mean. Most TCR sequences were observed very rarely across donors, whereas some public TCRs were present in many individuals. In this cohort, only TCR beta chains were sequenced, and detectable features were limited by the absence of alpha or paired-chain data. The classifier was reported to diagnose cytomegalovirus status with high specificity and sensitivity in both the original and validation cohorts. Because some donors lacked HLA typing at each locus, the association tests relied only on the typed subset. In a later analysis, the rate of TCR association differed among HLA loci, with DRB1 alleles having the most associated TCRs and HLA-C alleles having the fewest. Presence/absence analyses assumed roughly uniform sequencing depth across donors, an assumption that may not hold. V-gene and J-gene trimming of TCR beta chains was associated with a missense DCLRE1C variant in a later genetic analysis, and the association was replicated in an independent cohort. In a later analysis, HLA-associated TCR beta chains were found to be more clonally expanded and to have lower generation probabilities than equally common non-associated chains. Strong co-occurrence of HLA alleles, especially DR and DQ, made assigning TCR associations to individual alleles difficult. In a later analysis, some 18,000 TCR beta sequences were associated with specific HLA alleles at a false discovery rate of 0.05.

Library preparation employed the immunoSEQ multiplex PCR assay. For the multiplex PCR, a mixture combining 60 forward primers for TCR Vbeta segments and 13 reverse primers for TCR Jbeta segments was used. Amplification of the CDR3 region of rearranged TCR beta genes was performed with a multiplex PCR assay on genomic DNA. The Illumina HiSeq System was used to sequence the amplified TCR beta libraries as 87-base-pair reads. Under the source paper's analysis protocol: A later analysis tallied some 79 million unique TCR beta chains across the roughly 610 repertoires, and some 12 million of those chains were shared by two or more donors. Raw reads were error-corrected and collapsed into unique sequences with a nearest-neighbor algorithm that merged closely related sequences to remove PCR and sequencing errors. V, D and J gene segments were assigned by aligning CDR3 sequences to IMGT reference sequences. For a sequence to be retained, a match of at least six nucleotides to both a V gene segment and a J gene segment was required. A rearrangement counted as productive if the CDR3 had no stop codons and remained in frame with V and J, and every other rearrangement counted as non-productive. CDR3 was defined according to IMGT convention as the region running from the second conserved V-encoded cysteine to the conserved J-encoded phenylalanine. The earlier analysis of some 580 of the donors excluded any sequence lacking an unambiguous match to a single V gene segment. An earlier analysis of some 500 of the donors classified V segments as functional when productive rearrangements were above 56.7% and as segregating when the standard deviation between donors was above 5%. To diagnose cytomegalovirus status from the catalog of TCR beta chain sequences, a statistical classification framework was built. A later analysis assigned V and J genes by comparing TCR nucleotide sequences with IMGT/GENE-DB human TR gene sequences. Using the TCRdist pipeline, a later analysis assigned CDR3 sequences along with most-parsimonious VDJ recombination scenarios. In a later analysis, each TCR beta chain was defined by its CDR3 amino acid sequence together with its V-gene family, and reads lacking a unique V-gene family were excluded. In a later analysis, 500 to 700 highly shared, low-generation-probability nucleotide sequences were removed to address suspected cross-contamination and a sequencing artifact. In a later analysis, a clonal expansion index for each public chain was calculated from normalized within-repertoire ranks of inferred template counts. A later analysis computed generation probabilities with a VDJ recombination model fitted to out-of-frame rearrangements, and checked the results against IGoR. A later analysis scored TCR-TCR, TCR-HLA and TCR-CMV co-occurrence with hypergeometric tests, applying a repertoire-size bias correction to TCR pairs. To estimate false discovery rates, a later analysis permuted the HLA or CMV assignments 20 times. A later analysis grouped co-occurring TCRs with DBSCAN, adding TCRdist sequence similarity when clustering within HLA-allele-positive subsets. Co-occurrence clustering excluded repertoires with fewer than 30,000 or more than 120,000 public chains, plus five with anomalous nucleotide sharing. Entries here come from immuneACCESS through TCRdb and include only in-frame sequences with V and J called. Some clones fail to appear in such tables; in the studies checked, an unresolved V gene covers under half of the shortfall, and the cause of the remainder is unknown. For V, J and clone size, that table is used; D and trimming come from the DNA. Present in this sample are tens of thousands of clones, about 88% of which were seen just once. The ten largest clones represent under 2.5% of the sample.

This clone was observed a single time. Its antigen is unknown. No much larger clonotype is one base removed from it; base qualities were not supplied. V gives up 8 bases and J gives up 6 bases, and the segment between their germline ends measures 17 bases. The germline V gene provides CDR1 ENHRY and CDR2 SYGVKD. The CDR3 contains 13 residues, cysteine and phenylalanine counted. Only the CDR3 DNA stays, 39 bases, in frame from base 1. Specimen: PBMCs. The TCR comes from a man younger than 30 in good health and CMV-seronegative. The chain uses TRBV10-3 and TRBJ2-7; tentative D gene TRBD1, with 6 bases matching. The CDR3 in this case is CAIGGQNVGEQYF. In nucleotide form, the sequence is TGTGCCATCGGGGGACAAAACGTGGGCGAGCAGTACTTC.